These 20 T cell receptor beta chains came from one sample sequenced in a study of cytomegalovirus exposure and HLA in healthy donors. The PCR had 60 Vbeta and 13 Jbeta primers. Repertoires were generated with immunoSEQ multiplex PCR, while TCRdb's copy carries only in-frame clones and drops some. The table shows roughly 180,000 clones, with 80% occurring only once. Sequencing was done on a sample of PBMCs. The receptors were gathered from a man between 25 and 39 years old in good health and CMV-seronegative.

This chain links TRBV19 with TRBJ2-2; TRBD2 agrees at 7 bases. The CDR3 runs 16 residues. The V segment lost 7 bases and the J segment 4 bases; nucleotides outside the gene matches: 12. Germline V gene data show CDR1 as LNHDA and CDR2 as SQIVND (reference sequence). The DNA of the CDR3 is TGTGCCAGTATCTCCGAGGCGAGCGGGGTCACCGGGGAGCTGTTTTTT. Protein sequence: CASISEASGVTGELFF.

This clone occurred a few times. This chain joins TRBV19 and TRBJ1-5; no clear D gene. Germline CDR1 and CDR2: LNHDA and SQIVND (reference sequence). The CDR3 consists of 14 residues. The ends were cut back, 5 bases at V and 3 bases at J, with 11 bases in the middle. CDR3 in amino acids: CASSAHSLNQPQHF. DNA of the CDR3: TGTGCCAGTAGTGCGCATAGCCTCAATCAGCCCCAGCATTTT. The whole variable domain, filled in from reference TRBV19 and TRBJ1-5, reads DGGITQSPKYLFRKEGQNVTLSCEQNLNHDAMYWYRQDPGQGLRLIYYSQIVNDFQKGDIAEGYSVSREKKESFPLTVTSAQKNPTAFYLCASSAHSLNQPQHFGDGTRLSIL.

A note on this clone: This CDR3 is missing its conserved last phenylalanine or tryptophan, likely due to a read error. The chain uses TRBV19 and TRBJ1-5; D ambiguous. From germline, CDR1 is LNHDA and CDR2 SQIVND (reference sequence). The CDR3 has 13 amino acids. With 5 bases removed from V and 7 bases from J, the gap between germline ends came to 12 bases. The DNA for the CDR3 is TGTGCCAGTAGTGCAACCGAGTTACAGCCCCAGCATCTT. This gives the protein CASSATELQPQHL.

The chain couples TRBV4-1 to TRBJ1-2; D not resolved. Germline V CDR1 and CDR2: MGHRA, YSYEKL. V dropped 6 bases and J dropped 9 bases, with 20 bases sitting between them. The CDR3 totals 14 residues. The CDR3 coding sequence is TGCGCCAGCAGTTTCGACGGACTAGAGGTGAGCTACACCTTC. As protein: CASSFDGLEVSYTF.

The count of this clone is one. V usage is TRBV5-4 and J usage is TRBJ2-3; 14 bases are shared with TRBD2. CDR1 is SGHNT and CDR2 is YYREEE in the germline V gene (reference sequence). V was pared by 4 bases and J by 6 bases, with 7 bases of the junction left unmatched. The CDR3 sequence is 16 residues long. CDR3 nucleotide sequence: TGTGCCAGCAGCGACGGGACTAGCGGGAGCCGGGATACGCAGTATTTT. Encoded protein: CASSDGTSGSRDTQYF.

This sequence joins TRBV7-2 and TRBJ2-5, with 11 bases identical to TRBD2. The CDR3 runs 15 residues. The V gene end was trimmed by 3 bases and the J gene end by 4 bases; junction bases not matched to a gene: 4. Germline assignment: CDR1 SGHTA and CDR2 FQGNSA. CDR3: CASSFLAGGSETQYF. In DNA form, the CDR3 reads TGTGCCAGCAGCTTCCTAGCGGGGGGCTCAGAGACCCAGTACTTC. Complete variable domain (other parts from reference TRBV7-2 and TRBJ2-5): GAGVSQSPSNKVTEKGKDVELRCDPISGHTALYWYRQSLGQGLEFLIYFQGNSAPDKSGLPSDRFSAERTGGSVSTLTIQRTQQEDSAVYLCASSFLAGGSETQYFGPGTRLLVL.

The chain is built from TRBV7-2 and TRBJ2-3, with 9 bases fitting TRBD1. In germline, CDR1 is SGHTA, CDR2 FQGNSA. This CDR3 is 14 amino acids long. V lost 5 bases and J lost 5; bases outside the gene matches: 5. The CDR3 DNA reads as TGTGCCAGCAGCCGGACAGGGGTCAGAGATACGCAGTATTTT. Amino acid sequence: CASSRTGVRDTQYF.

The V call is TRBV10-3, the J call TRBJ1-6; TRBD1 aligns across 7 bases. V trimming: 11 bases; J trimming: 2 bases; junction bases outside the gene matches: 3. The CDR3 is made up of 13 amino acids. Germline CDR1 is ENHRY and CDR2 is SYGVKD. This CDR3 is CAAGTAYNSPLHF. The CDR3 DNA reads TGTGCCGCCGGGACAGCCTATAATTCACCCCTCCACTTT.

This clone was detected only a few times. The chain carries TRBV10-3 and TRBJ2-1; a possible D gene is TRBD2 (7 bases). This CDR3 has 15 residues. V was shortened by 0 bases and J by 6 bases, with 12 bases between the two germline ends. CDR1 is ENHRY and CDR2 is SYGVKD in the germline V gene. CDR3 amino acids: CAISESGGAGNEQFF. Here the CDR3 DNA reads TGTGCCATCAGTGAGTCGGGGGGGGCGGGCAATGAGCAGTTCTTC.

V and J are TRBV5-1 and TRBJ2-7, with 14 bases matching TRBD2. V lost 3 bases, J lost 3 bases, and 5 bases stayed unmatched. In germline, CDR1 is SGHRS, CDR2 YFSETQ. This CDR3 spans 16 amino acids. CDR3 sequence reads: CASSSAGTSGSYEQYF. The CDR3 DNA is TGCGCCAGCAGCTCAGCCGGGACTAGCGGGAGCTACGAGCAGTACTTC.

This clone came up a few times. The rearrangement links TRBV6-5 to TRBJ1-2; D remains unclear. The V end lost 6 bases, the J end lost 6 bases, and 20 bases lay between the germline ends. This CDR3 comprises 15 residues. The germline V gene encodes CDR1 MNHEY and CDR2 SVGAGI. The CDR3 reads CASSQLERELDGYTF. In DNA form, the CDR3 reads TGTGCCAGCAGCCAACTTGAGCGGGAGCTGGATGGCTACACCTTC.

In this sample, this clone turned up a few times. This chain connects TRBV28 to TRBJ1-1, with a tentative D call TRBD1 (5 bases). The V end lost 7 bases, the J end lost 2 bases, and 14 bases lay between the germline ends. The CDR3 totals 14 residues. Germline CDR1 is MDHEN and CDR2 is SYDVKM. CDR3 region: CASMPRRGNTEAFF. The CDR3 nucleotides read TGTGCCAGCATGCCCCGAAGGGGAAACACTGAAGCTTTCTTT.

Only one count was recorded for this clone. The chain has TRBV6-1 and TRBJ1-1; weak D call: TRBD1 (6 bases). Germline loops: CDR1 MNHNS, CDR2 SASEGT. This CDR3 is built from 14 residues. The V end was cut by 6 bases, the J end by 4 bases, with 15 bases between. CDR3 in amino acids: CASSPSGAGTEAFF. In nucleotides, the CDR3 is TGTGCCAGCAGCCCTTCAGGGGCGGGCACTGAAGCTTTCTTT.

The V and J genes are TRBV19 and TRBJ1-1, with D possibly TRBD1 on 6 matching bases. With 5 bases removed from V and 1 base from J, the gap between germline ends came to 11 bases. CDR1 and CDR2 (germline): LNHDA, SQIVND (reference sequence). The CDR3 totals 14 residues. CDR3 DNA sequence: TGTGCCAGTAGTCCACGGACAGAGAACACTGAAGCTTTCTTT. This sequence encodes CASSPRTENTEAFF.

The chain is built from TRBV18 and TRBJ1-5; D call uncertain. CDR1 is KGHSH and CDR2 is LQKENI in the germline V gene. Trimming shortened V by 3 bases and J by 6 bases, and 12 bases separated the two germline ends. The CDR3 spans 14 residues. The CDR3 reads CASSPGGSGQPQHF. The CDR3 region has the DNA TGTGCCAGCTCACCGGGAGGATCGGGTCAGCCCCAGCATTTT.

This clone has a handful of counts. The chain joins TRBV2 to TRBJ1-1; 9 positions match TRBD1. The V and J ends lost 9 bases and 4 bases, in that order; junction bases with no gene match: 6. This CDR3 is 13 amino acids long. Looked up from germline, CDR1 is SNHLY and CDR2 is FYNNEI. CDR3 DNA: TGTGCCAGTCTACAGGGGGCAGGCACTGAAGCTTTCTTT. It specifies CASLQGAGTEAFF.

This rearrangement joins TRBV19 to TRBJ2-2; 9 bases map to TRBD2. CDR1 is LNHDA and CDR2 is SQIVND in the germline V gene (reference sequence). This CDR3 is built from 15 residues. The junction had 3 bases not matched to a gene; V was cut back by 6 bases and J by 1 base. The CDR3 DNA reads as TGTGCCAGTAGCCATAGCGGGGGGAACACCGGGGAGCTGTTTTTT. Amino acids: CASSHSGGNTGELFF.

As for this clone: The junction and the germline gene differ at one end; a read error may be behind it. The gene calls are TRBV5-1 and TRBJ2-1, with TRBD2 matching 16 bases. The CDR3 runs 18 residues. Germline CDR1 and CDR2: SGHRS and YFSETQ. CDR3 sequence reads: CAGSFGTSGRDSYNEQFF. DNA for the CDR3: TGCGCCGGCAGCTTTGGGACTAGCGGGAGGGATTCCTACAATGAGCAGTTCTTC.

This chain joins TRBV7-2 and TRBJ2-2, with D perhaps TRBD2 (5 bases). V gave up 3 bases and J gave up 6 bases, with 14 bases separating them. The CDR3 covers 15 residues. The germline gives CDR1 SGHTA, CDR2 FQGNSA. The CDR3 spells CASSFGLSSPGELFF. Here the CDR3 DNA reads TGTGCCAGCAGCTTTGGACTCTCTAGCCCCGGGGAGCTGTTTTTT. The full variable domain, with the rest looked up from reference TRBV7-2 and TRBJ2-2, is GAGVSQSPSNKVTEKGKDVELRCDPISGHTALYWYRQSLGQGLEFLIYFQGNSAPDKSGLPSDRFSAERTGGSVSTLTIQRTQQEDSAVYLCASSFGLSSPGELFFGEGSRLTVL.

This chain connects TRBV7-9 to TRBJ1-5; 9 bases are shared with TRBD1. The V and J ends lost 5 bases and 0 bases, in that order; junction bases with no gene match: 2. Germline V gives CDR1 SEHNR, CDR2 FQNEAQ (reference sequence). The CDR3 covers 15 residues. The CDR3 DNA reads TGTGCCAGCAGCCGGGGACAGGGTAGCAATCAGCCCCAGCATTTT. Translating gives CASSRGQGSNQPQHF.